The clone carrying this T cell receptor beta chain has just a few counts. This CDR3 has 16 residues. V lost 1 base, J lost 4 bases, and 7 bases stayed unmatched. CDR1 and CDR2 (germline): LGHNA, YSLEER. The sample comes from a study of T cells in Graves' hyperthyroidism and ophthalmopathy. The investigators amplified TCR beta CDR3 regions from RNA transcripts. An initial round of RT-PCR targeting the TCR CDR3 relied on the HTBI primer set. In TCRdb, the multiplex PCR reads were re-called with MiXCR into one record per CDR3 protein. The top ten hold 10% of the sample, which has approximately 740,000 distinct CDR3 sequences, 12% to 15% seen once.

The sample consisted of blood. The J gene is TRBJ2-1, the V gene TRBV4-3, with TRBD1 matching 7 bases. This TCR came from a woman under 30 with Graves' hyperthyroidism. The CDR3 is CASSQGPGQLYNEQFF. CDR3 sequence (DNA): TGCGCCAGCAGCCAAGGGCCGGGACAGCTTTACAATGAGCAGTTCTTC.